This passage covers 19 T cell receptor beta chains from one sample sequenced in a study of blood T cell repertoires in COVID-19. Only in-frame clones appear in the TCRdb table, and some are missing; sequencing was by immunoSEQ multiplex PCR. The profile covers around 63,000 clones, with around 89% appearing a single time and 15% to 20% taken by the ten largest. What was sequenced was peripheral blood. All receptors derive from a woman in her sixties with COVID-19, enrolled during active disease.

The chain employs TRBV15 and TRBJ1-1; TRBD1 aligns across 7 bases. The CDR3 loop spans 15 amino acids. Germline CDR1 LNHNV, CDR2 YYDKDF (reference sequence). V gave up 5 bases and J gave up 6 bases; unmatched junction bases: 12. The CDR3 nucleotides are TGTGCCACCAGCGGAAACAGGGGCCGCTTCTCTGAAGCTTTCTTT. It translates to CATSGNRGRFSEAFF.

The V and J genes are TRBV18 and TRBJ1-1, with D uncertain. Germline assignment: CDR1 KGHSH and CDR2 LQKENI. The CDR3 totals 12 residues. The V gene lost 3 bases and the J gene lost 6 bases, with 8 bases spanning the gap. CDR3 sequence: CASSPLASEAFF. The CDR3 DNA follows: TGTGCCAGCTCACCTCTGGCCTCTGAAGCTTTCTTT.

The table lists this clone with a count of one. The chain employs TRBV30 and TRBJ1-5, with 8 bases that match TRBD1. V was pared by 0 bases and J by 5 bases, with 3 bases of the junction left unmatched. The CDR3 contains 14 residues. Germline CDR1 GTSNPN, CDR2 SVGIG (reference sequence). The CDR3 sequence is CAWSVLQGDQPQHF. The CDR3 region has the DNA TGTGCCTGGAGTGTACTACAGGGGGATCAGCCCCAGCATTTT.

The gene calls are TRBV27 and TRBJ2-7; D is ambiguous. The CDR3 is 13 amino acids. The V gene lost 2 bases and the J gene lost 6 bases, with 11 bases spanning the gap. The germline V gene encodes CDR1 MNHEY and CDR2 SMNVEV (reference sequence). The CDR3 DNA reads TGTGCCAGCAGTTTAGTGGCGGTCGCCGAGCAGTACTTC. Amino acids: CASSLVAVAEQYF.

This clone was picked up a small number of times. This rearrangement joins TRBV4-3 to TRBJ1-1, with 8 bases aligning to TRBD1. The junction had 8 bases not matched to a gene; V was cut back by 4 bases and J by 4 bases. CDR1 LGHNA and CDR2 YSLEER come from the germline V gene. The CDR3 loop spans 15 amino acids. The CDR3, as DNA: TGCGCCAGCAGCCCGGGACAGGAGGGCAGCACTGAAGCTTTCTTT. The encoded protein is CASSPGQEGSTEAFF.

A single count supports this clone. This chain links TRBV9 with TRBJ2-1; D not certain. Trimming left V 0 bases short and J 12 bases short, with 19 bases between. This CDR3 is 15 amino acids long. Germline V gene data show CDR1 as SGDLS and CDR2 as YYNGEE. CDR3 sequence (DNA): TGTGCCAGCAGCGTAGGATCCAGCGACCAATTCGCGCAGTTCTTC. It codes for CASSVGSSDQFAQFF.

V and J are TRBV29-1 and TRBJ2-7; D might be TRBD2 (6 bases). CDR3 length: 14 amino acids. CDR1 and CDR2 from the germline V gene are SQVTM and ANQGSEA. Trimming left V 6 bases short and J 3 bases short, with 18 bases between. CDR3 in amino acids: CSVAHGGSFYEQYF. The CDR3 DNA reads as TGCAGCGTGGCTCATGGAGGGAGTTTCTACGAGCAGTACTTC.

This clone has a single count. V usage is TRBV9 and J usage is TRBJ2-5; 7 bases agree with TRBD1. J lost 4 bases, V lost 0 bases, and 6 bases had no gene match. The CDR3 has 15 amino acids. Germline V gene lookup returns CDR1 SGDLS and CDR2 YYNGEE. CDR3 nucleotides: TGTGCCAGCAGCGTAGACAGGGGAAGCGGAGAGACCCAGTACTTC. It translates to CASSVDRGSGETQYF.

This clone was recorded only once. CDR3: CASSSPRFSGANVLTF. The DNA of the CDR3 is TGTGCCAGCAGTTCCCCGAGGTTCTCTGGGGCCAACGTCCTGACTTTC. The chain uses TRBV28 and TRBJ2-6, with D hard to call. This CDR3 spans 16 amino acids. Germline-derived CDR1 and CDR2 are MDHEN and SYDVKM. V shed 4 bases and J shed 0 bases, with 10 bases lying between them.

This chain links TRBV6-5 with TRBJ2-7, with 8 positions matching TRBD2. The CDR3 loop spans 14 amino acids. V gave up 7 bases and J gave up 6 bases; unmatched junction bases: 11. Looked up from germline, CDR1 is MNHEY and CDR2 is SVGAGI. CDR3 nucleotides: TGTGCCAGCATCTCCTCCGGGGGGGCAGGCGAGCAGTACTTC. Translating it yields CASISSGGAGEQYF.

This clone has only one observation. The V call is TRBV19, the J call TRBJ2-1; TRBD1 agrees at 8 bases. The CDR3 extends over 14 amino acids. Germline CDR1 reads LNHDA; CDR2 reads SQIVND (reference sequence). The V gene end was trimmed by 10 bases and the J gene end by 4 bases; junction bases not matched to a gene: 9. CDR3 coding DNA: TGTGCCATTAGCAGGGGGCAAAGATACAATGAGCAGTTCTTC. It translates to CAISRGQRYNEQFF. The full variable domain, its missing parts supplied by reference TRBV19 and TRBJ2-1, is DGGITQSPKYLFRKEGQNVTLSCEQNLNHDAMYWYRQDPGQGLRLIYYSQIVNDFQKGDIAEGYSVSREKKESFPLTVTSAQKNPTAFYLCAISRGQRYNEQFFGPGTRLTVL.

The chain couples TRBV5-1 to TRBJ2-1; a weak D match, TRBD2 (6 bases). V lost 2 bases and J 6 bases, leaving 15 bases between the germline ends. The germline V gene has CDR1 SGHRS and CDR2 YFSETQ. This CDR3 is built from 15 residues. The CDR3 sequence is CASSLTSVGGNEQFF. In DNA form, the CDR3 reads TGCGCCAGCAGCTTAACTTCGGTCGGGGGCAATGAGCAGTTCTTC. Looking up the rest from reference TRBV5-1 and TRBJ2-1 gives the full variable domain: KAGVTQTPRYLIKTRGQQVTLSCSPISGHRSVSWYQQTPGQGLQFLFEYFSETQRNKGNFPGRFSGRQFSNSRSEMNVSTLELGDSALYLCASSLTSVGGNEQFFGPGTRLTVL.

The CDR3 bases are TGTGCCAGCAGTTCGGCAGGGTATCAGCCCCAGCATTTT. Translation: CASSSAGYQPQHF. The chain joins TRBV6-2 or TRBV6-3 to TRBJ1-5; the D gene is possibly TRBD1 (5 bases). CDR1 MNHEY and CDR2 SVGEGT come from the germline V gene. V dropped 4 bases and J dropped 5 bases, with 9 bases sitting between them. The CDR3 runs 13 residues.

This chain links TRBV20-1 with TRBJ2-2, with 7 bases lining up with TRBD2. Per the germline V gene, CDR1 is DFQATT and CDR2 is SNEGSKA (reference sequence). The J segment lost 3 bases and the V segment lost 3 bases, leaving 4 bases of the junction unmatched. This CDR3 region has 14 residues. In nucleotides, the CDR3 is TGCAGTGCTAGTCGGGAGGCCGACACCGGGGAGCTGTTTTTT. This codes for CSASREADTGELFF.

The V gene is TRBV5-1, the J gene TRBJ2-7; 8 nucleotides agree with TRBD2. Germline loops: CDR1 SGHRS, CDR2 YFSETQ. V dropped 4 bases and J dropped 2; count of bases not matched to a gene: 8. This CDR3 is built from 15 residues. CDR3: CASSERTSPPYEQYF. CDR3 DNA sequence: TGCGCCAGCAGCGAGAGGACTAGCCCCCCCTACGAGCAGTACTTC.

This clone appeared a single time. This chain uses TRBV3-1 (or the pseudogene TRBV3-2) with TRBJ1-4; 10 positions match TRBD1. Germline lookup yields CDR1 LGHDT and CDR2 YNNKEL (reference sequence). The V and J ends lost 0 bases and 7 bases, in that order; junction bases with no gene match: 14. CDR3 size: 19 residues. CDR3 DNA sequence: TGTGCCAGCAGCCAAGATTTCCCGGGACAGGGGATGAGTGGTGAAAAACTGTTTTTT. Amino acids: CASSQDFPGQGMSGEKLFF.

CDR3 amino acids: CASSKAWGTRLYLEQFF. In DNA form, the CDR3 reads TGTGCCAGCAGCAAAGCGTGGGGGACTAGGTTATATCTTGAGCAGTTCTTC. The gene calls are TRBV21-1 and TRBJ2-1; the tabulated D call, TRBD2, remains unverified against the DNA. TRBV21-1 is an annotated pseudogene. The CDR3 length is 17 residues.

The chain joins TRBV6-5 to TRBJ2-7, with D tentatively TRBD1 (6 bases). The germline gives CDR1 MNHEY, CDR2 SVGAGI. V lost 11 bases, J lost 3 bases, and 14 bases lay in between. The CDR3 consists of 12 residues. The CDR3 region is CAAGRGYYEQYF. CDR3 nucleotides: TGTGCCGCGGGCAGGGGATACTACGAGCAGTACTTC.

The CDR3 sequence: CASSYRGTEDEQYF. CDR3 nucleotides: TGTGCCAGCAGTTACAGGGGCACCGAGGACGAGCAGTACTTC. This chain connects TRBV6-5 to TRBJ2-7, with D possibly TRBD1 on 5 matching bases. This CDR3 is built from 14 residues. Deletions cut 2 bases from V and 5 bases from J, with 13 bases between. Germline assignment: CDR1 MNHEY and CDR2 SVGAGI.